These 10 T cell receptor beta chains originate from one sample sequenced in a study of cytomegalovirus exposure and HLA in healthy donors (dated by TCRdb to the late 2010s). The method behind the library was the immunoSEQ multiplex PCR assay. For the multiplex PCR, a mixture combining 60 forward primers for TCR Vbeta segments and 13 reverse primers for TCR Jbeta segments was used. This immuneACCESS table, as held by TCRdb, lists in-frame sequences with V and J called but not all clones. Of the missing ones, under half trace to an unresolved V gene in checked studies; the others have no known cause. This sample comprises around 140,000 clones, 70% to 85% of them detected only once. Jointly, the top ten make up around 1.5% of the sample. Sequencing used PBMCs. These receptors originate from a man aged 30-40 years in good health and CMV-seropositive.

The V call is TRBV13, the J call TRBJ2-5; 8 bases are a match to TRBD2. The V gene's germline CDR1 is PRHDT and CDR2 FYEKMQ (reference sequence). The CDR3 length is 16 residues. The V segment lost 5 bases and the J segment 5 bases; nucleotides outside the gene matches: 13. Here the CDR3 reads CASSPIQRERLETQYF. The CDR3, as DNA: TGTGCCAGCAGCCCCATCCAGCGGGAGAGGTTGGAGACCCAGTACTTC.

J is TRBJ1-3 and V is TRBV9, with D perhaps matching TRBD1 (5 bases). Looked up from germline, CDR1 is SGDLS and CDR2 is YYNGEE. There are 15 residues in the CDR3. Trimming stripped 0 bases from V and 2 bases from J, with 9 bases between. The CDR3 nucleotides read TGTGCCAGCAGCGTAGTCCCAGGGCCTGGAAACACCATATATTTT. Translating gives CASSVVPGPGNTIYF.

The chain recombines TRBV6-4 with TRBJ2-1; 7 bases align to TRBD2. Germline CDR1 reads MRHNA; CDR2 reads SNTAGT. V lost 6 bases and J lost 7; bases outside the gene matches: 3. This CDR3 spans 12 amino acids. CDR3 bases: TGTGCCAGCAGCACTAGCGTAAATGAGCAGTTCTTC. It is translated as CASSTSVNEQFF.

The CDR3 here is CASSKGAAQETQYF. CDR3 DNA sequence: TGTGCCAGCAGCAAGGGGGCAGCACAAGAGACCCAGTACTTC. This chain uses TRBV7-9 with TRBJ2-5; 7 nucleotides align to TRBD1. V lost 5 bases, J lost 2 bases, and 5 bases stayed unmatched. CDR3 size: 14 residues. In germline, CDR1 is SEHNR, CDR2 FQNEAQ (reference sequence).

This clone was found once. The DNA of the CDR3 is TGTGCCTGGAGTGTACTAGGAAGCGATTCACCCCTCCACTTT. Translated: CAWSVLGSDSPLHF. The chain combines TRBV30 with TRBJ1-6; no firm D call. V lost 0 bases and J lost 8, with 11 bases in between. The germline CDR1 and CDR2 sequences are GTSNPN and SVGIG (reference sequence). This CDR3 region has 14 residues.

J is TRBJ1-4 and V is TRBV6-5; 9 bases are a match to TRBD1. J lost 7 bases, V lost 2 bases, and 8 bases had no gene match. The V gene's germline CDR1 is MNHEY and CDR2 SVGAGI. The CDR3 spans 16 residues. The CDR3 spells CASSYGTGTRREKLFF. The CDR3, as DNA: TGTGCCAGCAGTTACGGGACAGGGACCAGACGTGAAAAACTGTTTTTT.

V gene TRBV28 combines with J gene TRBJ1-5, with 7 positions matching TRBD1. This CDR3 region has 16 residues. Germline V gene data show CDR1 as MDHEN and CDR2 as SYDVKM. With V trimmed by 4 bases and J by 3 bases, 9 bases remained unmatched. The CDR3 loop is CASSSQGGLANQPQHF. CDR3 bases: TGTGCCAGCAGTTCCCAGGGGGGTTTGGCCAATCAGCCCCAGCATTTT.

The chain carries TRBV5-6 and TRBJ1-5; D is unclear. There are 12 residues in the CDR3. The germline V and J ends were trimmed by 2 bases and 4 bases, with 4 bases remaining between them. CDR1 is SGHDT, CDR2 YYEEEE, per germline. In DNA form, the CDR3 reads TGTGCCAGCAGCTTTTCGAATCAGCCCCAGCATTTT. This gives the protein CASSFSNQPQHF. The whole variable domain, filled in from reference TRBV5-6 and TRBJ1-5, reads DAGVTQSPTHLIKTRGQQVTLRCSPKSGHDTVSWYQQALGQGPQFIFQYYEEEERQRGNFPDRFSGHQFPNYSSELNVNALLLGDSALYLCASSFSNQPQHFGDGTRLSIL.

The rearrangement uses TRBV27 and TRBJ2-5; perhaps TRBD1 as D (6 bases). From germline, CDR1 is MNHEY and CDR2 SMNVEV (reference sequence). The CDR3 spans 16 residues. V was shortened by 5 bases and J by 5 bases, with 21 bases between the two germline ends. The CDR3 reads CASSPGPGQPGETQYF. CDR3 DNA sequence: TGTGCCAGCAGTCCCGGGCCCGGACAGCCCGGGGAGACCCAGTACTTC.

The genes are TRBV29-1 and TRBJ2-5; D may be TRBD1 (6 bases). The germline CDR1 and CDR2 sequences are SQVTM and ANQGSEA. The CDR3 sequence is 13 residues long. V was cut by 3 bases and J by 5 bases, with 13 bases left in between. The CDR3 spells CSVEKQGGETQYF. DNA of the CDR3: TGCAGCGTTGAGAAACAGGGCGGCGAGACCCAGTACTTC.